These T cell receptor beta chains were read from a single sample in a study of identifying expanded T cells in peripheral blood. Clones were sequenced by immunoSEQ multiplex PCR, and TCRdb holds only the in-frame ones, with some missing. The top ten hold about 14% of the sample, which has roughly 100,000 clones, around 88% seen once. The sequencing sample was made of blood. These receptors all come from a person aged 18-70 years in good health. The CDR3 runs from the conserved cysteine through the conserved F or W. The D gene is left open where the match is weak. A clone size is listed for some rows: how often the clone was seen (once, few, many), or a class if it is expanded.

size: .
D: .
J: TRBJ2-6
V: TRBV5-4
length: 12
CDR3: CASSSAVDVLTF
DNA: TGTGCCAGCAGCTCCGCTGTGGACGTCCTGACTTTC

size: .
D: TRBD1
J: TRBJ1-1
V: TRBV29-1
length: 12
CDR3: CSVKTGGTEAFF
DNA: TGCAGCGTGAAAACAGGGGGCACTGAAGCTTTCTTT

size: .
D: .
J: TRBJ2-3
V: TRBV2
length: 14
CDR3: CASSDLGGTDTQYF
DNA: TGTGCCAGCAGTGACTTGGGGGGCACAGATACGCAGTATTTT

size: few
D: TRBD1
J: TRBJ2-1
V: TRBV18
length: 14
CDR3: CASSPGQEANEQFF
DNA: TGTGCCAGCTCACCGGGACAGGAAGCCAATGAGCAGTTCTTC

size: .
D: .
J: TRBJ2-7
V: TRBV18
length: 13
CDR3: CASSTGPLWEQYF
DNA: TGTGCCAGCTCGACGGGACCACTGTGGGAGCAGTACTTC

size: .
D: .
J: TRBJ2-7
V: TRBV18
length: 14
CDR3: CASSLDVSSYEQYF
DNA: TGTGCCAGCTCACTGGACGTGAGCTCCTACGAGCAGTACTTC

size: .
D: TRBD2
J: TRBJ2-4
V: TRBV18
length: 17
CDR3: CASSPKSTSGTKNIQYF
DNA: TGTGCCAGCTCACCAAAGTCGACTAGCGGGACGAAAAACATTCAGTACTTC

size: once
D: TRBD2
J: TRBJ2-1
V: TRBV7-3
length: 14
CDR3: CASSGIAGVSEQFF
DNA: TGTGCCAGCAGCGGGATAGCGGGAGTCAGTGAGCAGTTCTTC

size: .
D: TRBD1
J: TRBJ2-7
V: TRBV5-8
length: 14
CDR3: CASSLRGGAYEQYF
DNA: TGTGCCAGCAGCTTGCGAGGGGGCGCCTACGAGCAGTACTTC

size: .
D: .
J: TRBJ2-2
V: TRBV9
length: 13
CDR3: CASSGGSTGELFF
DNA: TGTGCCAGCAGCGGTGGAAGCACCGGGGAGCTGTTTTTT

size: .
D: .
J: TRBJ2-1
V: TRBV7-7
length: 15
CDR3: CASSLATGSYNEQFF
DNA: TGTGCCAGCAGCTTAGCAACAGGCTCCTACAATGAGCAGTTCTTC

size: .
D: .
J: TRBJ2-1
V: TRBV15
length: 16
CDR3: CATSRVRAVGENEQFF
DNA: TGTGCCACCAGCAGAGTTCGCGCGGTAGGGGAGAATGAGCAGTTCTTC

size: .
D: .
J: TRBJ2-7
V: TRBV4-2
length: 12
CDR3: CASSQGLGEQYF
DNA: TGTGCCAGCAGCCAAGGACTGGGCGAGCAGTACTTC

size: few
D: TRBD1
J: TRBJ1-5
V: TRBV18
length: 15
CDR3: CASSSGTGMNQPQHF
DNA: TGTGCCAGCTCATCCGGGACAGGGATGAATCAGCCCCAGCATTTT

size: .
D: .
J: TRBJ1-5
V: TRBV2
length: 14
CDR3: CASSVGGVGQPQHF
DNA: TGTGCCAGCAGTGTCGGTGGGGTAGGTCAGCCCCAGCATTTT

size: once
D: .
J: TRBJ2-1
V: TRBV5-1
length: 13
CDR3: CASSRSDKNEQFF
DNA: TGCGCCAGCAGCCGATCCGACAAAAATGAGCAGTTCTTC

size: few
D: .
J: TRBJ2-7
V: TRBV2
length: 12
CDR3: CATQGRVDEQYF
DNA: TGTGCCACCCAGGGCAGGGTAGACGAGCAGTACTTC

size: once
D: .
J: TRBJ2-7
V: TRBV7-2
length: 14
CDR3: CASSPEYSTYEQYF
DNA: TGTGCCAGCAGCCCAGAGTACAGCACCTACGAGCAGTACTTC

size: .
D: .
J: TRBJ2-2
V: TRBV30
length: 16
CDR3: CAWSVGINANTGELFF
DNA: TGTGCCTGGAGTGTCGGGATCAACGCGAACACCGGGGAGCTGTTTTTT

size: few
D: .
J: TRBJ1-6
V: TRBV7-3
length: 14
CDR3: CASSLRAVNSPLHF
DNA: TGTGCCAGCAGCCTCCGGGCCGTTAATTCACCCCTCCACTTT

size: .
D: .
J: TRBJ1-3
V: TRBV11-3
length: 14
CDR3: CASSSGNSGNTIYF
DNA: TGTGCCAGCAGCTCAGGGAACTCTGGAAACACCATATATTTT

size: .
D: TRBD2
J: TRBJ2-3
V: TRBV5-1
length: 14
CDR3: CASTSGGFTDTQYF
DNA: TGCGCCAGCACTAGCGGGGGCTTCACAGATACGCAGTATTTT

size: .
D: TRBD1
J: TRBJ2-7
V: TRBV18
length: 16
CDR3: CASSPPTGQGEYEQYF
DNA: TGTGCCAGCTCACCACCGACAGGACAGGGAGAATACGAGCAGTACTTC

size: few
D: .
J: TRBJ1-2
V: TRBV29-1
length: 16
CDR3: CSVRQDGGSANYGYTF
DNA: TGCAGCGTTAGACAGGACGGGGGCTCAGCTAACTATGGCTACACCTTC

size: .
D: .
J: TRBJ2-3
V: TRBV9
length: 13
CDR3: CASSVALADTQYF
DNA: TGTGCCAGCAGCGTAGCTCTGGCAGATACGCAGTATTTT

size: .
D: .
J: TRBJ2-3
V: TRBV7-8
length: 13
CDR3: CATEIRGTDTQYF
DNA: TGTGCCACCGAGATTCGGGGTACAGATACGCAGTATTTT

size: .
D: .
J: TRBJ1-3
V: TRBV6-1
length: 15
CDR3: CASSVDRISGNTIYF
DNA: TGTGCCAGCAGTGTAGATCGAATTTCGGGAAACACCATATATTTT

size: .
D: TRBD2
J: TRBJ2-3
V: TRBV4-1
length: 14
CDR3: CASSQPLGGDTQYF
DNA: TGCGCCAGCAGCCAACCTCTGGGAGGGGATACGCAGTATTTT

size: .
D: .
J: TRBJ2-1
V: TRBV6-5
length: 15
CDR3: CASSYPGGRSGEQFF
DNA: TGTGCCAGCAGTTACCCGGGGGGCCGGAGTGGTGAGCAGTTCTTC

size: .
D: TRBD1
J: TRBJ1-1
V: TRBV29-1
length: 12
CDR3: CSVGGQGTEAFF
DNA: TGCAGCGTTGGGGGACAGGGCACTGAAGCTTTCTTT

size: .
D: .
J: TRBJ1-3
V: TRBV28
length: 14
CDR3: CASRRGSSGNTIYF
DNA: TGTGCCAGCAGGCGCGGGAGCTCTGGAAACACCATATATTTT

size: .
D: .
J: TRBJ1-1
V: TRBV28
length: 15
CDR3: CASSFPGQGNTEAFF
DNA: TGTGCCAGCAGTTTCCCCGGACAAGGAAACACTGAAGCTTTCTTT

size: .
D: TRBD1
J: TRBJ2-1
V: TRBV6-5
length: 14
CDR3: CASRRDRAYNEQFF
DNA: TGTGCCAGCAGGCGGGACAGGGCCTACAATGAGCAGTTCTTC

size: .
D: .
J: TRBJ1-5
V: TRBV19
length: 11
CDR3: CASSAGQPQHF
DNA: TGTGCCAGTTCGGCCGGTCAGCCCCAGCATTTT

size: .
D: TRBD1
J: TRBJ1-3
V: TRBV5-1
length: 15
CDR3: CASSFTGGSGNTIYF
DNA: TGCGCCAGCAGCTTTACAGGGGGCTCTGGAAACACCATATATTTT

size: .
D: TRBD2
J: TRBJ2-3
V: TRBV30
length: 12
CDR3: CARGRGDDTQYF
DNA: TGTGCCCGAGGGCGGGGGGACGATACGCAGTATTTT

size: .
D: TRBD2
J: TRBJ2-1
V: TRBV7-6
length: 15
CDR3: CASSLASGAYNEQFF
DNA: TGTGCCAGCAGCTTGGCTAGCGGGGCCTACAATGAGCAGTTCTTC

size: .
D: .
J: TRBJ2-5
V: TRBV18
length: 14
CDR3: CASSPQDGGETQYF
DNA: TGTGCCAGCTCACCACAGGACGGAGGAGAGACCCAGTACTTC

size: .
D: .
J: TRBJ1-2
V: TRBV4-3
length: 14
CDR3: CASSQGRKNYGYTF
DNA: TGCGCCAGCAGCCAAGGACGGAAAAACTATGGCTACACCTTC

size: .
D: TRBD2
J: TRBJ2-1
V: TRBV11-1
length: 17
CDR3: CASSRGLAGGPGNEQFF
DNA: TGTGCCAGCAGTCGTGGACTAGCGGGGGGGCCGGGAAATGAGCAGTTCTTC

size: .
D: TRBD2
J: TRBJ2-7
V: TRBV18
length: 15
CDR3: CASSPLSGSSYEQYF
DNA: TGTGCCAGCTCACCGCTGAGCGGGAGCTCCTACGAGCAGTACTTC

size: .
D: .
J: TRBJ1-1
V: TRBV30
length: 13
CDR3: CAWSFLQGGEAFF
DNA: TGTGCCTGGAGCTTTTTACAGGGCGGGGAAGCTTTCTTT

size: .
D: .
J: TRBJ2-3
V: TRBV7-3
length: 13
CDR3: CASSFLPRDTQYF
DNA: TGTGCCAGCAGCTTTCTTCCTAGGGATACGCAGTATTTT

size: .
D: .
J: TRBJ1-3
V: TRBV19
length: 14
CDR3: CASSIRGYGNTIYF
DNA: TGTGCCAGTAGTATAAGGGGCTACGGAAACACCATATATTTT

size: .
D: .
J: TRBJ2-7
V: TRBV7-9
length: 13
CDR3: CASSLGDFYEQYF
DNA: TGTGCCAGCAGCTTGGGGGACTTCTACGAGCAGTACTTC

size: .
D: .
J: TRBJ2-3
V: TRBV6-1
length: 14
CDR3: CASRGLGGQDTQYF
DNA: TGTGCCAGCAGGGGACTGGGCGGGCAAGATACGCAGTATTTT

size: .
D: .
J: TRBJ1-1
V: TRBV5-6
length: 15
CDR3: CASSRSPQVNTEAFF
DNA: TGTGCCAGCAGCAGGTCCCCACAAGTGAACACTGAAGCTTTCTTT

size: .
D: TRBD2
J: TRBJ2-1
V: TRBV27
length: 16
CDR3: CASRPPSGREGDEQFF
DNA: TGTGCCAGCAGACCGCCAAGCGGGAGGGAGGGTGATGAGCAGTTCTTC

size: .
D: .
J: TRBJ2-5
V: TRBV28
length: 14
CDR3: CASSQRPGLETQYF
DNA: TGTGCCAGCAGTCAACGCCCCGGGCTCGAGACCCAGTACTTC

size: .
D: .
J: TRBJ2-2
V: TRBV28
length: 14
CDR3: CASGSGMNTGELFF
DNA: TGTGCCAGCGGGTCCGGGATGAACACCGGGGAGCTGTTTTTT

size: once
D: .
J: TRBJ1-1
V: TRBV18
length: 12
CDR3: CASSPELLEAFF
DNA: TGTGCCAGCTCACCAGAACTACTTGAAGCTTTCTTT

size: .
D: .
J: TRBJ1-4
V: TRBV28
length: 15
CDR3: CASTPGRQTNEKLFF
DNA: TGTGCCAGCACGCCAGGCCGCCAAACTAATGAAAAACTGTTTTTT